This TCR beta chain originates from a study of identical twins. Findings of the study overall: A cross-sectional statistical analysis, not follow-up of the same donors, supported the conclusions.

Each cDNA held unique molecular identifiers, and template switching gave it a universal primer site. TCRdb used MiXCR to reprocess the 5' RACE reads, holding one entry per CDR3 protein. The sample lists around 100,000 distinct CDR3 sequences; 5.9% were seen once. CDR1 and CDR2 from the germline V gene are MGHRA and YSYEKL. After removal of 8 bases from V and 12 bases from J, the junction contained 10 bases not matched to a gene. The CDR3 covers 14 residues. This clonotype was recorded many times. Its specificity is unknown. This receptor was taken from a woman aged 50 to 60 in good health. The sequenced sample was memory T cells sorted from blood. The chain combines TRBV4-1 with TRBJ2-1; 13 bases fit TRBD2. The CDR3 spells CASGTSGRVGPQFF. The CDR3 coding sequence is TGCGCCAGCGGAACTAGCGGGAGGGTCGGGCCGCAGTTCTTC.